This TCR beta chain was profiled in a study of T cells in Graves' hyperthyroidism and ophthalmopathy. Study-wide results and limits: Progression to ophthalmopathy was predicted a median of roughly seven months early.

RNA transcripts served as the template for amplifying TCR beta CDR3 regions. When the TCR CDR3 underwent first-round RT-PCR, the HTBI primer set was used. TCRdb passed the multiplex PCR reads through MiXCR, listing each CDR3 protein once. Among fewer than 600,000 distinct CDR3 sequences listed, less than 15% were seen once. This clonotype appeared many times. Its matching antigen is unknown. Sequenced: blood. The TCR comes from a woman aged 40 to 55 with Graves' hyperthyroidism.

CDR3 coding DNA: TGTGCCAGCCTTGGACAGGCGAACACTGAAGCTTTCTTT. Protein: CASLGQANTEAFF. The chain uses TRBV19 and TRBJ1-1, with 7 bases matching TRBD1. The trim removed 9 bases at V and 1 base at J, leaving 5 bases unmatched. The germline gives CDR1 LNHDA, CDR2 SQIVND (reference sequence). This CDR3 has 13 residues.